These 22 T cell receptor beta chains were all obtained from the same sample, sequenced in a study of breast tumors, draining lymph nodes, adjacent tissues. TCRdb re-called the multiplex PCR reads through MiXCR, storing one row per CDR3 protein. Of 30,000 to 40,000 distinct CDR3 sequences detected, approximately 57% appear once; the ten largest clones hold 18%. Sequencing was performed on breast tumor tissue. All receptors come from a female donor with breast cancer. Some clones in this sample may be carry-over from other donors' samples.

The count of this clonotype is one. Mismatch with germline at one junction end may stem from a read error. This rearrangement joins TRBV9 to TRBJ2-1; D remains ambiguous. There are 14 residues in the CDR3. CDR1 is SGDLS and CDR2 is YYNGEE in the germline V gene. The CDR3 region is CANSVVGTGNEQFF. The CDR3 DNA is TGTGCCAACAGCGTAGTAGGAACCGGCAATGAGCAGTTCTTC.

This clonotype showed up many times. The V gene is TRBV6-5, the J gene TRBJ2-2, with no clear D. V was trimmed by 6 bases and J by 5 bases, leaving 16 bases between them. This CDR3 is built from 15 residues. The germline gives CDR1 MNHEY, CDR2 SVGAGI. CDR3 loop: CASRNTVEWTGELFF. Here the CDR3 DNA reads TGTGCCAGCAGAAACACAGTAGAGTGGACCGGGGAGCTGTTTTTT.

The chain recombines TRBV7-8 with TRBJ2-5; TRBD2 might be the D (7 bases). CDR3 length: 16 amino acids. CDR1 is SGHVS and CDR2 is FQNEAQ in the germline V gene. Trimming took off 5 bases at V and 2 bases at J, with 18 bases between the two ends. In DNA form, the CDR3 reads TGTGCCAGCAGCCTCATTGGGGGGGGGGCACAAGAGACCCAGTACTTC. Amino acid sequence: CASSLIGGGAQETQYF.

Of note for this clonotype: A single base separates this from a much larger clone, so it may be a read error. This rearrangement joins TRBV20-1 to TRBJ1-2, with D uncertain. The CDR3 covers 13 residues. Germline CDR1 DFQATT, CDR2 SNEGSKA (reference sequence). The CDR3 bases are TGCAGTGCTGGACCCCAGGTGCAGTATGCCTACACCTTC. Its protein is CSAGPQVQYAYTF.

In this sample, this clonotype turned up many times. The chain recombines TRBV6-2 or TRBV6-3 with TRBJ2-1; 7 bases are a match to TRBD1. V lost 5 bases and J lost 9; bases outside the gene matches: 13. From germline, CDR1 is MNHEY and CDR2 SVGEGT. This CDR3 contains 15 residues. CDR3 protein: CASSKDRVRLGEQFF. The CDR3 DNA reads as TGTGCCAGCAGTAAAGACAGGGTGAGGTTAGGTGAGCAGTTCTTC.

This chain links TRBV2 with TRBJ1-2, with TRBD1 identical over 9 bases. The V and J ends lost 8 bases and 8 bases, in that order; junction bases with no gene match: 9. The CDR3 extends over 13 amino acids. Germline assignment: CDR1 SNHLY and CDR2 FYNNEI. CDR3 DNA: TGTGCCAGCGGTAAACAGGGGGCGTGGGGCTACACCTTC. This encodes CASGKQGAWGYTF.

The chain employs TRBV29-1 and TRBJ2-6; no definite D call. Germline CDR1 and CDR2: SQVTM and ANQGSEA. The CDR3 is 14 amino acids. Trimming left V 1 base short and J 2 bases short, with 6 bases between. The CDR3 DNA sequence: TGCAGCGTTGAAGGGGGAACTGGGGCCAACGTCCTGACTTTC. Translation gives CSVEGGTGANVLTF.

CDR3: CASSPNKGYGYTIYF. CDR3 sequence (DNA): TGTGCCAGCAGCCCAAATAAGGGTTATGGCTACACCATATATTTT. J is TRBJ1-3 and V is TRBV12-3 or TRBV12-4; D unclear. The V and J ends lost 6 bases and 8 bases respectively, with 20 bases between them. This CDR3 has 15 amino acids.

This clonotype was detected a few times. In nucleotides, the CDR3 is TGTGCCAGCAGTTTATTTGCAGGGAGTAACTATGGCTACACCTTC. As protein: CASSLFAGSNYGYTF. The chain links TRBV12-3 or TRBV12-4 to TRBJ1-2; D perhaps matches TRBD1 (5 bases). CDR3 size: 15 residues. The germline V and J ends were trimmed by 2 bases and 1 base, with 11 bases remaining between them.

Turning to this clonotype: The junction departs from the called germline gene at one end, perhaps through a read error. The V gene is TRBV11-2, the J gene TRBJ1-2, with no clear D. Germline V gene lookup returns CDR1 SGHAT and CDR2 FQNNGV. The CDR3 runs 15 residues. CDR3: CASSLKLSGTYGCTF. The CDR3 nucleotides are TGTGCCAGCAGCTTAAAGTTGTCGGGAACCTATGGCTGCACCTTC.

The chain is built from TRBV19 and TRBJ1-2; TRBD1 matches 7 bases. J gave up 4 bases and V 4 bases, and 6 bases lay outside the gene matches. Germline loops: CDR1 LNHDA, CDR2 SQIVND (reference sequence). The CDR3 totals 14 residues. CDR3 sequence reads: CASSTRDRLYGYTF. In nucleotides, the CDR3 is TGTGCCAGTAGTACTCGGGACAGACTCTATGGCTACACCTTC.

This chain links TRBV20-1 with TRBJ1-2; 7 nucleotides align to TRBD1. Germline V gene data show CDR1 as DFQATT and CDR2 as SNEGSKA (reference sequence). This CDR3 has 13 residues. After removal of 5 bases from V and 4 bases from J, the junction contained 7 bases not matched to a gene. The CDR3 coding sequence is TGCAGTGCTGGGGGCAGGGGGAGCTATGGCTACACCTTC. Translation gives CSAGGRGSYGYTF.

This CDR3 reads CASSLGQGFRGYEQYF. Here the CDR3 DNA reads TGCGCCAGCAGCCTGGGACAGGGATTTAGAGGCTACGAGCAGTACTTC. This rearrangement joins TRBV4-1 to TRBJ2-7, with TRBD1 matching over 9 bases. V was pared by 4 bases and J by 3 bases, with 10 bases of the junction left unmatched. Germline values: CDR1 MGHRA, CDR2 YSYEKL. The CDR3 loop spans 16 amino acids.

In its sample, this clonotype ranks as medium-sized (0.01 to 0.1%). The CDR3 reads CASSEGGSRQETQYF. CDR3 nucleotides: TGTGCCAGCAGTGAAGGAGGTAGTAGACAAGAGACCCAGTACTTC. The V and J genes are TRBV2 and TRBJ2-5, with D unresolved. This CDR3 spans 15 amino acids. From germline, CDR1 is SNHLY and CDR2 FYNNEI. V lost 1 base and J lost 2, with 11 bases in between.

The chain is built from TRBV20-1 and TRBJ1-6; D is ambiguous. Trimming left V 3 bases short and J 13 bases short, with 10 bases between. CDR3 length: 11 amino acids. Germline V gene lookup returns CDR1 DFQATT and CDR2 SNEGSKA (reference sequence). The CDR3 DNA reads TGCAGTGCTAGTTCGAGGGATCCCCTCCACTTT. Protein: CSASSRDPLHF.

This clonotype has only one observation. The gene calls are TRBV19 and TRBJ2-1, with 8 bases that match TRBD2. With 11 bases clipped from V and 0 bases from J, the junction kept 3 bases outside the gene matches. CDR1 is LNHDA, CDR2 SQIVND, per germline (reference sequence). There are 13 residues in the CDR3. The CDR3 is CAGGGSSYNEQFF. The DNA of the CDR3 is TGTGCCGGCGGGGGGTCCTCCTACAATGAGCAGTTCTTC.

The chain links TRBV6-5 to TRBJ1-2; D might be TRBD1 (5 bases). V was pared by 6 bases and J by 3 bases, with 11 bases between. This CDR3 region has 13 residues. From germline, CDR1 is MNHEY and CDR2 SVGAGI. CDR3 amino acids: CASRMDIDYGYTF. CDR3 DNA: TGTGCCAGCAGGATGGACATAGACTATGGCTACACCTTC.

This clonotype was observed a few times. The V call is TRBV5-1, the J call TRBJ1-6, with unresolved D. Trimming cost V 4 bases and J 7 bases, with 9 bases left between them. Germline V gene data show CDR1 as SGHRS and CDR2 as YFSETQ. CDR3 size: 13 residues. The CDR3 region is CASSTDGNSPLHF. In DNA form, the CDR3 reads TGCGCCAGCAGCACCGACGGAAATTCACCCCTCCACTTT.

A few counts support this clonotype. This sequence may be a read error, since a much larger clone differs from it by one base. The genes are TRBV5-5 and TRBJ2-5, with D perhaps being TRBD1 or TRBD2 (5 bases each). The CDR3 covers 12 residues. Per the germline V gene, CDR1 is SGHKS and CDR2 is YYEKEE (reference sequence). The CDR3 DNA follows: TGTGCCAGCAGTTCGGGGCAGACGACCCAGTGCTTC. It codes for CASSSGQTTQCF.

This sequence joins TRBV12-3 or TRBV12-4 and TRBJ1-2; possible D gene TRBD1, 6 bases. CDR3 size: 15 residues. Trimming took off 1 base at V and 2 bases at J, with 11 bases between the two ends. CDR3 protein: CASSLVGGANYGYTF. CDR3 nucleotides: TGTGCCAGCAGTTTAGTTGGGGGCGCGAACTATGGCTACACCTTC.

The chain combines TRBV6-1 with TRBJ2-7, with TRBD2 as a possible D gene (6 bases). The germline V and J ends were trimmed by 6 bases and 0 bases, with 27 bases remaining between them. Germline lookup yields CDR1 MNHNS and CDR2 SASEGT. The CDR3 is 19 residues long. The CDR3 protein is CASRPSEWLGTTLSYEQYF. The CDR3 DNA reads as TGTGCCAGCAGGCCTAGCGAGTGGTTGGGGACGACCCTCTCCTACGAGCAGTACTTC.

The chain employs TRBV29-1 and TRBJ1-2; tentative D call: TRBD1 (6 bases). The ends were cut back, 4 bases at V and 8 bases at J, with 14 bases in the middle. The germline gives CDR1 SQVTM, CDR2 ANQGSEA. This CDR3 has 12 amino acids. This CDR3 is CSVAGAELGYTF. The CDR3 bases are TGCAGCGTTGCAGGGGCCGAGTTGGGCTACACCTTC.